These 10 T cell receptor beta chains were sequenced from one sample in a study of control samples from healthy donors and cancer patients. Profiling relied on immunoSEQ multiplex PCR, and the TCRdb table lists in-frame clones only, not all of them. The sample lists some 120,000 clones, over 90% seen once, with roughly 2.6% in the top ten. The sequenced material came from blood. All receptors come from a man younger than 45 in good health.

This chain connects TRBV19 to TRBJ1-1; no definite D call. The germline CDR1 and CDR2 sequences are LNHDA and SQIVND (reference sequence). V lost 6 bases, J lost 4 bases, and 15 bases lay in between. CDR3 size: 14 residues. CDR3 residues: CASRRLPESTEAFF. CDR3 sequence (DNA): TGTGCCAGTAGACGTCTGCCTGAGAGCACTGAAGCTTTCTTT.

The chain uses TRBV28 and TRBJ2-3; D unresolved. Germline V lookup: CDR1 MDHEN, CDR2 SYDVKM. The ends were cut back, 7 bases at V and 1 base at J, with 9 bases in the middle. This CDR3 is 13 amino acids long. The chain's CDR3 is CASKKGGTDTQYF. The CDR3 DNA sequence: TGTGCCAGCAAGAAGGGTGGCACAGATACGCAGTATTTT.

The chain recombines TRBV4-1 with TRBJ2-1; 11 positions agree with TRBD2. Germline CDR1 is MGHRA and CDR2 is YSYEKL. Germline trimming cut 1 base from V and 1 base from J; bases unmatched to any gene: 3. CDR3 length equals 17 residues. The CDR3 DNA follows: TGCGCCAGCAGCCAAGGACTAGCGGGGAGATCCTACAATGAGCAGTTCTTC. Residues: CASSQGLAGRSYNEQFF.

This sequence joins TRBV7-2 and TRBJ2-3; tentative D call: TRBD2 (6 bases). The germline gives CDR1 SGHTA, CDR2 FQGNSA. V was shortened by 5 bases and J by 0 bases, with 18 bases between the two germline ends. This CDR3 is built from 17 residues. CDR3 nucleotide sequence: TGTGCCAGCAGCGTGTCGGTAGCGGCCCCGAGCACAGATACGCAGTATTTT. This sequence encodes CASSVSVAAPSTDTQYF.

This clone was counted only a few times. The V call is TRBV6-5, the J call TRBJ2-7; TRBD1 is a possible D gene (5 bases). Trimming took 0 bases from V and 3 from J, leaving 12 bases between them. Per the germline V gene, CDR1 is MNHEY and CDR2 is SVGAGI. CDR3 length equals 15 residues. This CDR3 is CASSYSSNRGYEQYF. CDR3 DNA: TGTGCCAGCAGTTACTCGTCGAATAGGGGCTACGAGCAGTACTTC.

The chain employs TRBV7-7 and TRBJ2-5; 12 nucleotides match TRBD2. Per germline, CDR1 SSHAT and CDR2 FNYEAQ (reference sequence). There are 16 residues in the CDR3. V lost 0 bases, J lost 5 bases, and 4 bases stayed unmatched. The CDR3 DNA reads as TGTGCCAGCAGCTTAGCGCCTAGCGGGGGGGCGGAGACCCAGTACTTC. Translated: CASSLAPSGGAETQYF.

This clone was observed a single time. The chain has TRBV13 and TRBJ1-6, with no clear D. V was trimmed by 10 bases and J by 9 bases, leaving 19 bases between them. Germline CDR1 reads PRHDT; CDR2 reads FYEKMQ (reference sequence). There are 14 residues in the CDR3. The CDR3 region has the DNA TGTGCCACCTCCACCGAGGCCAAGAGTTCACCCCTCCACTTT. Amino acids: CATSTEAKSSPLHF.

The rearrangement links TRBV9 to TRBJ2-1, with 7 bases aligning to TRBD2. Germline loops: CDR1 SGDLS, CDR2 YYNGEE. This CDR3 contains 18 residues. The junction had 15 bases not matched to a gene; V was cut back by 0 bases and J by 6 bases. For the CDR3, the DNA is TGTGCCAGCAGCGTAGCCCCCACTCGAGCGGGGTACTCCAATGAGCAGTTCTTC. It translates to CASSVAPTRAGYSNEQFF.

The chain is built from TRBV6-6 and TRBJ1-5; 7 bases map to TRBD1. The CDR3 sequence is 14 residues long. CDR1 and CDR2 (germline): MNHNY, SVGAGI (reference sequence). V lost 7 bases and J lost 4; bases outside the gene matches: 7. The CDR3 DNA is TGTGCCAGCACCCAACAGGGGCGTAATCAGCCCCAGCATTTT. Its translation: CASTQQGRNQPQHF.

J is TRBJ1-1 and V is TRBV28; D is unclear. The V and J ends lost 2 bases and 2 bases respectively, with 6 bases between them. The CDR3 consists of 13 residues. The germline CDR1 and CDR2 sequences are MDHEN and SYDVKM. The CDR3 DNA sequence: TGTGCCAGCAGTTTAAGGCGTAACACTGAAGCTTTCTTT. Its translation is CASSLRRNTEAFF.